One T cell receptor beta chain is described in this entry. Its target is not known. Use of 60 Vbeta and 13 Jbeta primers characterized the PCR. TCRdb keeps only in-frame clones here, not all; method: immunoSEQ multiplex PCR. The sample includes about 120,000 clones, 66% of them seen just once. This entry belongs to a study of cytomegalovirus exposure and HLA in healthy donors. General observations from the study: In a later analysis, TCR beta V- and J-gene trimming was associated with a missense DCLRE1C variant.

Trimming took 2 bases from V and 0 from J, leaving 11 bases between them. The CDR3 covers 17 residues. CDR1 and CDR2 (germline): KGHSH, LQKENI. Sample: PBMCs. This rearrangement joins TRBV18 to TRBJ2-6, with a tentative D call TRBD2 (5 bases). This TCR was sampled from a man between 18 and 35 years old in good health and CMV-seronegative. The CDR3 DNA reads as TGTGCCAGCTCACCATTAGGCCGGGACTCTGGGGCCAACGTCCTGACTTTC. This translates into CASSPLGRDSGANVLTF.